Listed below are T cell receptor beta chains from one sample, sequenced in a study of blood T cell repertoires in COVID-19. Sequenced by immunoSEQ multiplex PCR; TCRdb stores in-frame clones only, minus some. Among some 380,000 clones, around 87% were seen once, and the ten largest hold 1% to 1.5%. Input material: PBMCs or T cells enriched from blood (not recorded which). All receptors come from a man younger than 40 who had recovered from COVID-19. CDR3s include the opening cysteine and the closing phenylalanine or tryptophan. The D gene is left open where the match is weak. Rows may omit the clone size; those that give it use once, few, many or a size class.

j_call | v_call | clone_size | cdr3_length | d_call | cdr3_nt | cdr3_aa
TRBJ2-1 | TRBV30 | NA | 15 | TRBD2 | TGTGCCTGGAGGGAACCGGGACTAGCCTTCAATGAGCAGTTCTTC | CAWREPGLAFNEQFF
TRBJ1-2 | TRBV12-3/TRBV12-4 | NA | 13 | NA | TGTGCCAGCAGACGTTGGGGAGGCTATGGCTACACCTTC | CASRRWGGYGYTF
TRBJ1-3 | TRBV30 | NA | 14 | TRBD1 | TGTGCCTGGAGTCGTGGGACAGGGAGAAGCACCATATATTTT | CAWSRGTGRSTIYF
TRBJ2-7 | TRBV9 | NA | 16 | NA | TGTGCCAGCAGCGTAGGGGGGGGCCCCGGGGCCTACGAGCAGTACTTC | CASSVGGGPGAYEQYF
TRBJ1-5 | TRBV18 | NA | 15 | NA | TGTGCCAGCTCATGGGGGGGGGCTAGCAATCAGCCCCAGCATTTT | CASSWGGASNQPQHF
TRBJ1-2 | TRBV6-5 | NA | 13 | TRBD1 | TGTGCCAGCAGTTGGACAGGGCACTATGGCTACACCTTC | CASSWTGHYGYTF
TRBJ2-1 | TRBV5-1 | once | 15 | NA | TGCGCCAGCAGCTTGGACGCCCCTAGGCTCGATGAGCAGTTCTTC | CASSLDAPRLDEQFF
TRBJ1-2 | TRBV4-2 | NA | 12 | NA | TGTGCCAGCAGCCAAGATCAATATGGCTACACCTTC | CASSQDQYGYTF
TRBJ1-1 | TRBV2 | NA | 14 | NA | TGTGCCAGCAGTGGACAGCCAACGAACACTGAAGCTTTCTTT | CASSGQPTNTEAFF
TRBJ1-3 | TRBV3-1/TRBV3-2 | NA | 14 | NA | TGTGCCAGCAGCCAAGTGTCGGGAGGAAACACCATATATTTT | CASSQVSGGNTIYF
TRBJ1-1 | TRBV7-6 | NA | 16 | NA | TGTGCCAGCAGCTTAGGGAGGGGGGGCATGAACACTGAAGCTTTCTTT | CASSLGRGGMNTEAFF
TRBJ1-4 | TRBV7-2 | NA | 15 | TRBD1 | TGTGCCAGCAGCGTCCCCAGGGGGGCTAATGAAAAACTGTTTTTT | CASSVPRGANEKLFF
TRBJ2-2 | TRBV6-5 | once | 13 | NA | TGTGCCACCCCTCTGAGCGACCCCGGGGAGCTGTTTTTT | CATPLSDPGELFF
TRBJ2-1 | TRBV6-2/TRBV6-3 | NA | 17 | TRBD1 | TGTGCCAGCAGTCCCCATACGACAGGGGATATTTACAATGAGCAGTTCTTC | CASSPHTTGDIYNEQFF
TRBJ1-5 | TRBV15 | NA | 14 | NA | TGTGCCACCAGTGGGGCTCCCTATGCTCAGCCCCAGCATTTT | CATSGAPYAQPQHF
TRBJ2-2 | TRBV5-1 | NA | 15 | NA | TGCGCCAGCAGCTCTACCCAGGGAGGCACCGGGGAGCTGTTTTTT | CASSSTQGGTGELFF
TRBJ1-1 | TRBV6-5 | NA | 14 | NA | TGTGCCAGCAGTTGGGGCGCCCTGAACACTGAAGCTTTCTTT | CASSWGALNTEAFF
TRBJ1-1 | TRBV18 | few | 14 | NA | TGTGCCAGCTCACCACCCTTCGACTACACTGAAGCTTTCTTT | CASSPPFDYTEAFF
TRBJ1-3 | TRBV7-6 | NA | 15 | NA | TGTGCCAGCAGCTTGGCGGCAGGGGTAGGAAACACCATATATTTT | CASSLAAGVGNTIYF
TRBJ2-3 | TRBV21-1 | once | 17 | NA | TGTGCCAGCAGCAAAAGTAGCGGGGGGGCCTCTACGGATACGCAGTATTTT | CASSKSSGGASTDTQYF
TRBJ1-1 | TRBV5-1 | NA | 16 | TRBD1 | TGCGCCAGCAGCCCTCGACCGACAGGGGGCAACACTGAAGCTTTCTTT | CASSPRPTGGNTEAFF
TRBJ2-5 | TRBV2 | NA | 14 | TRBD1 | TGTGCCAGCGGCCGGGACAGAAACCAAGAGACCCAGTACTTC | CASGRDRNQETQYF
TRBJ1-1 | TRBV7-3 | NA | 14 | NA | TGTGCCAGCAGCTCGGACAGATGGAACACTGAAGCTTTCTTT | CASSSDRWNTEAFF
TRBJ2-7 | TRBV29-1 | many | 12 | TRBD2 | TGCAGCGTTGCTAGCGGGGCCTACGAGCAGTACTTC | CSVASGAYEQYF